These T cell receptor beta chains were read from a single sample in a study of blood T cell repertoires in COVID-19. TCRdb's copy holds only in-frame clones and misses some; the assay was immunoSEQ multiplex PCR. The sample lists about 250,000 clones, approximately 80% occurring once. The sequencing input was PBMCs or T cells enriched from blood (not recorded which). The receptors shown here come from a middle-aged man who had been exposed to COVID-19. The conserved cysteine and the conserved F or W are not part of the CDR3 here. A D gene is named only where the DNA matches it firmly. Clone size is not always given. Where it is, it says once, few, many or a class for expanded clones.

>-|TRBV24-1|few|TRBJ2-3
ATSERGDTQY
>TRBD1|TRBV30|-|TRBJ1-3
AWSRDSPNTIY
>-|TRBV7-2|-|TRBJ2-7
ASSLSAGRQEY
>TRBD2|TRBV7-8|-|TRBJ2-3
ASSLFLAGDTDTQY
>-|TRBV12-3/TRBV12-4|-|TRBJ1-1
ASSFIRTAEAF
>-|TRBV5-1|many|TRBJ1-4
ASSLSRSDPQLF
>-|TRBV11-2|-|TRBJ2-2
ASSRRFTTYAGELF
>TRBD1|TRBV5-1|-|TRBJ1-1
ASSLGDRQTEAF
>-|TRBV4-2|-|TRBJ2-1
ASSQEVSNEQF
>TRBD2|TRBV30|-|TRBJ2-5
AWGLGLAGAYQETQY
>TRBD1|TRBV20-1|few|TRBJ1-2
SASTPDRGFGYGYT
>-|TRBV5-4|-|TRBJ1-2
ASSLAAGASYGYT
>TRBD2|TRBV7-9|-|TRBJ2-1
ASSLAGGRDEQF
>-|TRBV7-9|-|TRBJ1-1
ASSLEGGTEAF
>-|TRBV30|-|TRBJ2-2
AWSVRGTGELF
>-|TRBV10-1|once|TRBJ1-1
ASSETTEMNTEAF
>-|TRBV6-5|few|TRBJ2-6
ASSFSRVPGANVLT
>-|TRBV12-3/TRBV12-4|-|TRBJ1-6
ASNTGSHGPLH
>TRBD2|TRBV18|-|TRBJ2-7
ASSPKEYTGGSYEQY
>-|TRBV14|-|TRBJ1-3
ASSHANILGHSGNTIY
>-|TRBV12-5|-|TRBJ1-6
ASGKSNSPLH
>-|TRBV14|-|TRBJ1-2
ASTIPPGGYT
>-|TRBV4-1|-|TRBJ2-7
ASSLRSESYEQY
>-|TRBV18|-|TRBJ1-3
ASSPNRRDTIY
>TRBD1|TRBV7-8|-|TRBJ1-3
ASSLTSRDRGNTIY
>-|TRBV27|-|TRBJ1-2
ASSPRSRNYGYT
>TRBD2|TRBV5-1|-|TRBJ2-1
ASSIQTGTSGNEQF
>-|TRBV3-1/TRBV3-2|-|TRBJ2-1
ASSQAKLNSYNEQF
>-|TRBV12-3/TRBV12-4|-|TRBJ1-1
ASSFRGTEAF
>-|TRBV30|-|TRBJ2-2
AWTQTNTGELF
>-|TRBV29-1|-|TRBJ1-1
SVGGDASEAF
>TRBD1|TRBV2|-|TRBJ2-7
ARENRGLPLEQY
>-|TRBV27|few|TRBJ1-4
ASSFSGVNEKLF
>TRBD1|TRBV27|-|TRBJ1-5
ASRQTTGMGNQPQH
>TRBD2|TRBV19|few|TRBJ2-4
ASTGGRNIQY
>-|TRBV29-1|-|TRBJ1-1
SVGGGAF
>TRBD1|TRBV5-6|-|TRBJ2-7
ASSWDRGSYEQY
>-|TRBV24-1|many|TRBJ2-1
ATSDRYNEQF
>TRBD2|TRBV7-8|-|TRBJ2-1
ASSSVGGGRAANEQF
>TRBD1|TRBV27|-|TRBJ2-4
ASSLGATGGPENIQY